The present TCR beta chain was sequenced within a study of cytomegalovirus exposure and HLA in healthy donors. Notes on the study in general: Prior analysis indicated that the majority of TCR beta V segments exhibited productivity approximately 87% or approximately 30% of the time. There were some V segments, including TRBV6-2 and TRBV6-3, excluded as indistinguishable. Upon later analysis, TCR association rates were observed to vary by HLA locus, being highest for DRB1 and lowest for HLA-C.

Vbeta (60) and Jbeta (13) primers were used in the PCR. This table comes from immunoSEQ multiplex PCR, and its TCRdb copy is limited to in-frame clones, with some not included. The table lists some 130,000 clones, with under 2% in the top ten. All donors participated as healthy donors of bone marrow. The CDR3 is 14 residues long. Germline V lookup: CDR1 SEHNR, CDR2 FQNEAQ (reference sequence). V was pared by 7 bases and J by 4 bases, with 7 bases of the junction left unmatched. Of note for this clone: Its specificity is unknown.

Sequencing was performed on PBMCs. This TCR was recovered from a woman in her 40s in good health and CMV-seronegative. The V gene is TRBV7-9, the J gene TRBJ1-1; 9 bases align to TRBD1. The chain's CDR3 is CASTDSTGGTEAFF. The CDR3 region has the DNA TGTGCCAGCACCGATTCGACAGGGGGCACTGAAGCTTTCTTT.